The 8 T cell receptor beta chains in this list originate from one sample, sequenced in a study of CD8+ T cells in alopecia areata. CD4, CD8alpha, NKG2D, NKG2ACE and other markers guided sorting of pooled cutaneous lymph node cells. cDNA reverse transcribed from extracted RNA served as the sequencing template. The data were produced by immunoSEQ multiplex PCR, yet TCRdb's version contains in-frame clones alone and is incomplete. Singletons are absent from the sample, which has some 18,000 clones. The sequencing input was CD8+ T cells sorted from a lymph node. The receptor set was obtained from a C3H/HeJ mouse with alopecia areata. The strain is characterized by the MHC haplotype H2-k.

The sample holds a few counts of this clone. Germline and genes here are mouse. The CDR3 goes on 4 residues after the read ends, and that part is filled in from the germline J gene. The chain recombines TRBV19 with TRBJ2-7, with D uncertain. The CDR3 sequence is 13 residues long. The V end was cut by 1 base, the J end by 0 bases, with 5 bases between. Per germline, CDR1 FNHDT and CDR2 SITEND (reference sequence). CDR3 DNA (partial): TGTGCCAGCAGTATAATTAGCTCCTAT. This translates into CASSIISSY. The whole CDR3 reads CASSIISSYEQYF.

This clone was detected many times. Gene names and germline match the mouse. Read coverage stops 4 residues before the CDR3 terminus; the germline J gene supplies the remainder. The chain combines TRBV13-3 with TRBJ1-2; TRBD1 matches 9 bases. The germline gives CDR1 NNHDY, CDR2 SYVADS. The CDR3 consists of 15 residues. The V and J ends lost 3 bases and 3 bases, in that order; junction bases with no gene match: 6. The CDR3 here is CASSGGDRDDSDYTF. Incomplete CDR3 DNA: TGTGCCAGCAGTGGGGGGGACAGGGATGACTCC.

This clone was found a few times. The gene names here belong to mouse. The read ends 4 residues before the CDR3 terminus; that terminus is restored from the germline J gene. The chain employs TRBV19 and TRBJ1-2, with D possibly TRBD1 on 5 matching bases. The CDR3 spans 14 residues. The V end lost 4 bases, the J end lost 0 bases, and 10 bases lay between the germline ends. Germline CDR1 FNHDT, CDR2 SITEND (reference sequence). CDR3 bases read: TGTGCCAGCAGTCGACAGCCTGCAAACTCC. This encodes CASSRQPANS. The complete CDR3 reads CASSRQPANSDYTF. The full variable domain, rest sourced from reference TRBV19 and TRBJ1-2, is GGIITQTPKFLIGQEGQKLTLKCQQNFNHDTMYWYRQDSGKGLRLIYYSITENDLQKGDLSEGYDASREKKSSFSLTVTSAQKNEMAVFLCASSRQPANSDYTFGSGTRLLVI.

As regards this clone: Gene names and germline refer to mouse. The read falls 4 residues short of the CDR3 end, and the missing part is taken from the germline J gene. The gene calls are TRBV1 and TRBJ1-4; the match to TRBD1 covers 10 bases. The J segment lost 6 bases and the V segment lost 6 bases, leaving 4 bases of the junction unmatched. CDR1 is NSQYPW and CDR2 is LRSPGD in the germline V gene (reference sequence). CDR3 length equals 14 residues. CDR3 DNA (partial): TGCACCTGCAGGGGGACAGGGGAGGACGAA. It encodes CTCRGTGEDE. The complete CDR3 sequence is CTCRGTGEDERLFF.

This clone has just a few counts. TCRdb gives a protein that differs at residue 12 from what the DNA encodes, so the protein here is translated from the DNA. The listed genes are named as in mouse. Read data end 3 residues before the CDR3 end; the end is taken from the germline J gene. This chain uses TRBV5 with TRBJ1-3, with 8 bases identical to TRBD1. From germline, CDR1 is LGHNA and CDR2 YNLKQL (reference sequence). This CDR3 has 15 residues. After removal of 3 bases from V and 4 bases from J, the junction contained 5 bases not matched to a gene. Partial CDR3 DNA: TGTGCCAGCAGCCATCAGGGGGCGCGGGGAAATACG. Residues: CASSHQGARGNT. The CDR3 reads in full as CASSHQGARGNTLYF.

This clone was observed a few times. Germline and genes here are mouse. The sequence runs out 4 residues before the end of the CDR3; the remainder is reconstructed from the germline J gene. The gene calls are TRBV13-1 and TRBJ2-7; 11 bases map to TRBD2. The CDR3 contains 16 residues. Germline V gene lookup returns CDR1 NSHNY and CDR2 SYGAGN. Losses at the gene ends were 2 bases for V and 3 bases for J; bases not matched to a gene: 7. This chain's CDR3 is CASSDPSGTGGYEQYF. The DNA read from the CDR3 is TGTGCCAGCAGTGACCCTTCCGGGACTGGGGGCTAT.

Points on this clone: All gene names here are mouse names. The missing CDR3 end, 4 residues past where the read stops, is filled in from the germline J gene. V gene TRBV1 combines with J gene TRBJ2-7; D remains unclear. In germline, CDR1 is NSQYPW, CDR2 LRSPGD (reference sequence). The CDR3 sequence is 10 residues long. The covered CDR3 bases are TGCACCTGCAGTGCAGAT. As protein: CTCSAD. The entire CDR3 protein is CTCSADEQYF.

This clone was detected many times. Gene names are the mouse ones. The CDR3 is cut off 4 residues early in the read; its end comes from the germline J gene. The chain links TRBV13-3 to TRBJ2-5, with 14 bases aligning to TRBD2. With 4 bases clipped from V and 2 bases from J, the junction kept 6 bases outside the gene matches. The CDR3 contains 17 residues. Germline-derived CDR1 and CDR2 are NNHDY and SYVADS. The part of the CDR3 DNA that was read is TGTGCCAGCAGTCCGGGACTGGGGGGGCGCGGCCAAGAC. Its protein is CASSPGLGGRGQD. The entire CDR3 is CASSPGLGGRGQDTQYF.